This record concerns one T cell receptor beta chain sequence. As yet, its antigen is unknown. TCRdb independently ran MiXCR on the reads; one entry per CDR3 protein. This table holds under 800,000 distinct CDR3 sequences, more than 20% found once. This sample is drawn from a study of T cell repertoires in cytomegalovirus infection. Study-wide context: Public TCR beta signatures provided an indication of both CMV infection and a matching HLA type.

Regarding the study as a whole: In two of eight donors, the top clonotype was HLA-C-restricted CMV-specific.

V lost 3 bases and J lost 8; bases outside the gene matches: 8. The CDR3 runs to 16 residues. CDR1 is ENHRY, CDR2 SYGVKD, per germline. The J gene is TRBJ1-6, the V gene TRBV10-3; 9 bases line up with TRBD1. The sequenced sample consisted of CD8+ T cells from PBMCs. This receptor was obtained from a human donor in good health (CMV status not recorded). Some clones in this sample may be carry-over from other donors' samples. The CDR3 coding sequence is TGTGCCATCAGTGACGGTGGGACAGGGATGCATTCACCCCTCCACTTT. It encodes CAISDGGTGMHSPLHF.